What follows is one T cell receptor beta chain and its context. This sample stems from a study of blood T cell repertoires in COVID-19. Whole-study context: Researchers got acute and convalescent COVID-19 samples from the United States, Italy and Spain. Sources were T cells, B-cell-depleted T cells, or PBMCs; the material itself was cDNA or gDNA.

Between the trimmed V and J ends, which lost 3 bases and 5 bases, there was a span of 14 bases. This CDR3 is built from 15 residues. Germline values: CDR1 SNHLY, CDR2 FYNNEI. Clones were sequenced by immunoSEQ multiplex PCR, and TCRdb holds only the in-frame ones, with some missing. The sample includes around 290,000 clones, about 89% seen only once; the top ten take approximately 4.2%. The sequenced sample consisted of peripheral blood. V gene TRBV2 combines with J gene TRBJ2-1; D is uncertain. This receptor was identified in a man aged 40-49 years with acute or convalescent COVID-19. DNA of the CDR3: TGTGCCAGCAGTGATTCGTGGAACAGAAACAATGAGCAGTTCTTC. Its protein product is CASSDSWNRNNEQFF.